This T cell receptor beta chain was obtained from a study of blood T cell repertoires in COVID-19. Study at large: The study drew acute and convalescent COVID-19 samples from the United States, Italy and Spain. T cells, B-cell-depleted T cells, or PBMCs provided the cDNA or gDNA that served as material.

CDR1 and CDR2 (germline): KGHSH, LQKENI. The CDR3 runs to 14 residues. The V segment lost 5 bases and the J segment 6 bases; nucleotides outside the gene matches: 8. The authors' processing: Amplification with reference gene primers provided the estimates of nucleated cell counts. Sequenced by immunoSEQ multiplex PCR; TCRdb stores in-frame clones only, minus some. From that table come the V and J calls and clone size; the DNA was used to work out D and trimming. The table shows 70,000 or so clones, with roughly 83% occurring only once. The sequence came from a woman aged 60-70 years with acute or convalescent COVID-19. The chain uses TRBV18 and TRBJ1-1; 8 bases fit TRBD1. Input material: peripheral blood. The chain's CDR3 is CASSFRTGTAEAFF. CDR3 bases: TGTGCCAGCTCATTCAGGACAGGGACGGCTGAAGCTTTCTTT. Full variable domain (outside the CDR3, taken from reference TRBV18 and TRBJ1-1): NAGVMQNPRHLVRRRGQEARLRCSPMKGHSHVYWYRQLPEEGLKFMVYLQKENIIDESGMPKERFSAEFPKEGPSILRIQQVVRGDSAAYFCASSFRTGTAEAFFGQGTRLTVV.